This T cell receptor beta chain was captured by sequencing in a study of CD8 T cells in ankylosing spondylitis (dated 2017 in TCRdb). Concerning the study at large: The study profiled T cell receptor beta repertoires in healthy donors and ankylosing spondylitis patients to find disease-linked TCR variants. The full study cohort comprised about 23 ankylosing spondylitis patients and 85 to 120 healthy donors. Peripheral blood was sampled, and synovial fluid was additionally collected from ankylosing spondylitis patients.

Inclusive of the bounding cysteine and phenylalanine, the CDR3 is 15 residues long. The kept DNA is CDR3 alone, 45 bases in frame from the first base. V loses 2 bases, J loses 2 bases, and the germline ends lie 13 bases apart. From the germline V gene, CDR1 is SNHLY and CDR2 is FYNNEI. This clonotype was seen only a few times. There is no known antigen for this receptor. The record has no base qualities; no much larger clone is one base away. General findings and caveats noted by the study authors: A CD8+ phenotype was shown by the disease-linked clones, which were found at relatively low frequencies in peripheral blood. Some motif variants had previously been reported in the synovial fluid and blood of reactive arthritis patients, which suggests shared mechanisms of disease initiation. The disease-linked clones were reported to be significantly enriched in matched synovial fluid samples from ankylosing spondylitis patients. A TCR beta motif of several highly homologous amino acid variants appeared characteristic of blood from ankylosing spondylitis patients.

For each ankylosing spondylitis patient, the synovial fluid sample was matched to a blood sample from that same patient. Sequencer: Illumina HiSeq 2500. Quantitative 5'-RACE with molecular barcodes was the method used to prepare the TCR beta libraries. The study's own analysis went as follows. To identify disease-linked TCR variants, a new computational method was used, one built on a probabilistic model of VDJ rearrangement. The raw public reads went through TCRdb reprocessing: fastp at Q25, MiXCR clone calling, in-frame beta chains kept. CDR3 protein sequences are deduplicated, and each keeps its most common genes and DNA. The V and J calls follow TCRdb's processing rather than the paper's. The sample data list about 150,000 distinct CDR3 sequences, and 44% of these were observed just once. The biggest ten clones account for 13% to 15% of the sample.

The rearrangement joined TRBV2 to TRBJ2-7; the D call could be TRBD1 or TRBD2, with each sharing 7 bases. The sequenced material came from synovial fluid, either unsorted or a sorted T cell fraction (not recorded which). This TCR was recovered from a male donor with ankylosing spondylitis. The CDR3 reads CASSETGEGTYEQYF. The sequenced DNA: TGTGCCAGCAGTGAAACAGGGGAGGGAACCTACGAGCAGTACTTC.